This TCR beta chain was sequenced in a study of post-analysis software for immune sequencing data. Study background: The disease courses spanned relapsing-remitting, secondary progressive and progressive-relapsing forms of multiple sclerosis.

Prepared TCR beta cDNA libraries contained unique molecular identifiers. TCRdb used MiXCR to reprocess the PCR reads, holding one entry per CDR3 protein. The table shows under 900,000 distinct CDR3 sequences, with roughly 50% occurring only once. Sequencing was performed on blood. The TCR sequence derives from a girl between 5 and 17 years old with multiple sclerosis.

Here the CDR3 reads CASSLRPGHAGTSGDSYEQYF. The CDR3 DNA follows: TGTGCCAGCAGCTTAAGACCAGGGCATGCCGGGACTAGCGGGGACTCCTACGAGCAGTACTTC. This chain joins TRBV7-3 and TRBJ2-7, with 13 nucleotides matching TRBD2. V gave up 1 base and J gave up 0 bases; unmatched junction bases: 15. The CDR3 sequence is 21 residues long. Germline CDR1 is SGHTA and CDR2 is FQGTGA.